This passage covers 12 T cell receptor beta chains from one sample sequenced in a study of blood T cell repertoires in COVID-19. Using immunoSEQ multiplex PCR, the repertoire was profiled, and TCRdb retains in-frame clones only, with some absent. The data contain some 260,000 clones, 87% of them singletons. Sequences were obtained from PBMCs or T cells enriched from blood (not recorded which). The receptors here all came from a woman in her 30s with acute COVID-19.

This chain joins TRBV4-2 and TRBJ2-1; tentatively, D is TRBD2 (6 bases). The CDR3 length is 17 residues. CDR1 LGHNA and CDR2 YNFKEQ come from the germline V gene. V lost 4 bases and J 0 bases, leaving 16 bases between the germline ends. This CDR3 is CASSPTGTFSSYNEQFF. DNA for the CDR3: TGTGCCAGCAGCCCGACCGGGACTTTTAGCTCCTACAATGAGCAGTTCTTC.

V usage is TRBV9 and J usage is TRBJ1-4; weak D call: TRBD1 (5 bases). The CDR3 is 17 residues long. Trimming left V 3 bases short and J 0 bases short, with 15 bases between. The V gene's germline CDR1 is SGDLS and CDR2 YYNGEE. The CDR3 region is CASSDAETAPTNEKLFF. CDR3 in DNA: TGTGCCAGCAGCGACGCTGAGACAGCACCAACTAATGAAAAACTGTTTTTT.

The chain carries TRBV11-2 and TRBJ2-7; unclear D gene. Trimming stripped 1 base from V and 1 base from J, with 8 bases between. Germline V lookup: CDR1 SGHAT, CDR2 FQNNGV. This CDR3 region has 14 residues. The CDR3 sequence is CASSLGLPSYEQYF. DNA for the CDR3: TGTGCCAGCAGCTTAGGGCTTCCATCCTACGAGCAGTACTTC.

As for this clone: This sample includes further DNA sequences coding for the same CDR3. The V and J genes are TRBV11-2 and TRBJ2-7, with a weak D call TRBD1 (6 bases). The CDR3 consists of 14 residues. V lost 0 bases and J 1 base, leaving 7 bases between the germline ends. Germline assignment: CDR1 SGHAT and CDR2 FQNNGV. The CDR3 spells CASSLDRGSYEQYF. The DNA for the CDR3 is TGTGCCAGCAGCTTAGACAGGGGTTCCTACGAGCAGTACTTC.

V is TRBV3-1 (or the pseudogene TRBV3-2) and J is TRBJ1-5; no clear D gene. Looked up from germline, CDR1 is LGHDT and CDR2 is YNNKEL (reference sequence). The CDR3 contains 14 residues. Trimming left V 0 bases short and J 9 bases short, with 12 bases between. CDR3 loop: CASSQDVVRRPQHF. The CDR3 DNA is TGTGCCAGCAGCCAAGATGTCGTTCGTCGGCCCCAGCATTTT.

The genes are TRBV6-1 and TRBJ2-3, with 9 bases lining up with TRBD1. This CDR3 is 18 amino acids long. The V gene's germline CDR1 is MNHNS and CDR2 SASEGT. J was trimmed by 0 bases and V by 0 bases; bases with no gene match: 7. The DNA of the CDR3 is TGTGCCAGCAGTGAAGCCATCGGGACAGGGTCTAGCACAGATACGCAGTATTTT. This gives the protein CASSEAIGTGSSTDTQYF.

The rearrangement links TRBV30 to TRBJ2-5, with TRBD2 matching 7 bases. Germline V gene data show CDR1 as GTSNPN and CDR2 as SVGIG (reference sequence). The ends lost 1 base at V and 2 bases at J; junction bases unmatched: 7. The CDR3 totals 15 residues. The CDR3 nucleotides are TGTGCCTGGAGTGAAGGACTAGTGGGACAAGAGACCCAGTACTTC. It translates to CAWSEGLVGQETQYF.

This clone came up once. This chain connects TRBV18 to TRBJ2-2; TRBD2 aligns across 8 bases. Germline loops: CDR1 KGHSH, CDR2 LQKENI. This CDR3 region has 16 residues. V trimming: 2 bases; J trimming: 1 base; junction bases outside the gene matches: 3. CDR3 DNA: TGTGCCAGCTCACCAGGAAGCGGGGGGAACACCGGGGAGCTGTTTTTT. This gives the protein CASSPGSGGNTGELFF.

The genes are TRBV6-5 and TRBJ2-6; D unresolved. The V and J ends lost 10 bases and 1 base respectively, with 8 bases between them. Germline V gene sequence: CDR1 MNHEY, CDR2 SVGAGI. This CDR3 contains 13 residues. The CDR3 spells CATEASGANVLTF. Here the CDR3 DNA reads TGTGCCACCGAGGCTTCTGGGGCCAACGTCCTGACTTTC.

The chain employs TRBV7-2 and TRBJ2-5; D might be TRBD1 (5 bases). Germline-derived CDR1 and CDR2 are SGHTA and FQGNSA. The CDR3 sequence is 11 residues long. Trimming pared 5 bases from V and 7 bases from J, leaving 8 bases between. The CDR3 nucleotides are TGTGCCAGCAGCCCCCAGGGGACCCAGTACTTC. This translates into CASSPQGTQYF.

The chain joins TRBV7-6 to TRBJ2-2; maybe TRBD1 (5 bases). CDR3 size: 15 residues. With 4 bases removed from V and 1 base from J, the gap between germline ends came to 10 bases. CDR1 and CDR2 from the germline V gene are SGHVS and FNYEAQ. The CDR3 loop is CASSYLGENTGELFF. The CDR3 region has the DNA TGTGCCAGCAGCTACCTAGGGGAGAACACCGGGGAGCTGTTTTTT.

The rearrangement links TRBV3-1 (or the pseudogene TRBV3-2) to TRBJ2-7; 7 bases line up with TRBD2. The trim removed 4 bases at V and 3 bases at J, leaving 3 bases unmatched. Germline lookup yields CDR1 LGHDT and CDR2 YNNKEL (reference sequence). CDR3 size: 13 residues. CDR3 loop: CASSRGSNYEQYF. The CDR3 coding sequence is TGTGCCAGCAGCCGCGGGAGCAACTACGAGCAGTACTTC.